The 11 T cell receptor beta chains given below trace back to one sample, sequenced in a study of T cells in Graves' hyperthyroidism and ophthalmopathy. There were TCR beta CDR3 regions amplified from RNA transcripts. HTBI primers were the set used in a first-round RT-PCR of the TCR CDR3. TCRdb re-derived calls from the multiplex PCR reads in MiXCR, one entry per CDR3 protein. The sample records fewer than 300,000 distinct CDR3 sequences, approximately 26% being singletons. Sequenced: blood. The receptor source for this set is a man aged 40-49 years with Graves' hyperthyroidism that later progressed to Graves' ophthalmopathy.

This clonotype came up many times. This may stem from a read error, because a much larger clone lies one nucleotide away. The chain has TRBV3-1 and TRBJ2-5; D might be TRBD1 (5 bases). The CDR3 sequence is 13 residues long. Per the germline V gene, CDR1 is LGHDT and CDR2 is YNNKEL (reference sequence). Trimming took 4 bases from V and 1 from J, leaving 7 bases between them. The CDR3 nucleotides read TGTGCCAGCAGCCCGACAGCCCAAGAGACCCAGTACTTC. Encoded protein: CASSPTAQETQYF.

This clonotype has a count of ten or more. The chain has TRBV28 and TRBJ1-2; 7 nucleotides align to TRBD1. Trimming took 6 bases from V and 2 from J; bases not matched to a gene: 18. The CDR3 is made up of 18 amino acids. From germline, CDR1 is MDHEN and CDR2 SYDVKM. Here the CDR3 reads CASRFGTARELQNYGYTF. DNA for the CDR3: TGTGCCAGCAGGTTCGGGACAGCAAGGGAGCTTCAAAACTATGGCTACACCTTC.

This clonotype has a count of ten or more. This rearrangement joins TRBV29-1 to TRBJ2-7; either TRBD1 or TRBD2 may supply D (7 bases each). This CDR3 spans 12 amino acids. Deletions cut 3 bases from V and 6 bases from J, with 12 bases between. Germline V gives CDR1 SQVTM, CDR2 ANQGSEA. In DNA, the CDR3 is TGCAGCGTTGATGACAGGGAGGGCGAGCAGTACTTC. Translated: CSVDDREGEQYF.

This clonotype turned up a few times. The V call is TRBV6-1, the J call TRBJ2-7; D is uncertain. Trimming took 2 bases from V and 5 from J, leaving 10 bases between them. CDR1 and CDR2 from the germline V gene are MNHNS and SASEGT. The CDR3 runs 13 residues. The CDR3, as DNA: TGTGCCAGCAGTGAAAGGGAATTCAACGAGCAGTACTTC. Translating gives CASSEREFNEQYF.

This chain joins TRBV12-3 or TRBV12-4 and TRBJ1-1; D is uncertain. The CDR3 consists of 13 residues. Deletions cut 3 bases from V and 9 bases from J, with 14 bases between. Here the CDR3 DNA reads TGTGCCAGCAGTTTGCTGGGAGCCAGGCAAGCTTTCTTT. Translated, it gives CASSLLGARQAFF.

This clonotype appeared many times. The chain couples TRBV6-5 to TRBJ1-1, with D possibly matching TRBD1 (5 bases). The CDR3 has 12 amino acids. Germline CDR1 MNHEY, CDR2 SVGAGI. Trimming took off 11 bases at V and 6 bases at J, with 16 bases between the two ends. The CDR3 protein is CAGRAQGAEAFF. CDR3 in DNA: TGTGCCGGACGAGCCCAGGGTGCTGAAGCTTTCTTT.

This clonotype came up many times. This chain connects TRBV19 to TRBJ1-5; 11 positions agree with TRBD1. The V segment lost 7 bases and the J segment 9 bases; nucleotides outside the gene matches: 8. Germline V lookup: CDR1 LNHDA, CDR2 SQIVND (reference sequence). The CDR3 extends over 14 amino acids. CDR3 sequence: CASTLDRGLWPQHF. The CDR3 DNA is TGTGCCAGTACCCTGGACAGGGGGCTTTGGCCCCAGCATTTT. Together with reference TRBV19 and TRBJ1-5, the CDR3 gives the full variable domain: DGGITQSPKYLFRKEGQNVTLSCEQNLNHDAMYWYRQDPGQGLRLIYYSQIVNDFQKGDIAEGYSVSREKKESFPLTVTSAQKNPTAFYLCASTLDRGLWPQHFGDGTRLSIL.

Many counts were recorded for this clonotype. The rearrangement links TRBV9 to TRBJ1-1; a possible D gene is TRBD1 (6 bases). V was clipped by 3 bases and J by 2 bases, with 14 bases between them. Germline loops: CDR1 SGDLS, CDR2 YYNGEE. The CDR3 spans 15 residues. CDR3 region: CASSARQEINTEAFF. DNA of the CDR3: TGTGCCAGCAGCGCACGACAGGAGATTAACACTGAAGCTTTCTTT. Filled out from reference TRBV9 and TRBJ1-1, the complete variable domain reads DSGVTQTPKHLITATGQRVTLRCSPRSGDLSVYWYQQSLDQGLQFLIQYYNGEERAKGNILERFSAQQFPDLHSELNLSSLELGDSALYFCASSARQEINTEAFFGQGTRLTVV.

The rearrangement uses TRBV28 and TRBJ2-7, with a tentative D call TRBD2 (5 bases). The CDR3 length is 15 residues. Germline CDR1 reads MDHEN; CDR2 reads SYDVKM. Trimming shortened V by 5 bases and J by 3 bases, and 17 bases separated the two germline ends. The CDR3 region has the DNA TGTGCCAGCAGTGGGCGGGTCGGGATCCACTACGAGCAGTACTTC. Residues: CASSGRVGIHYEQYF.

The chain uses TRBV5-1 and TRBJ2-7; 9 bases are shared with TRBD1. The CDR3 length is 15 residues. CDR1 is SGHRS, CDR2 YFSETQ, per germline. V shed 4 bases and J 2 bases; nucleotides not matched to a gene: 7. The CDR3 region has the DNA TGCGCCAGCAGCCCGGGGACAGGGAGTCCCTACGAGCAGTACTTC. Its protein product is CASSPGTGSPYEQYF.

This clonotype was observed at least ten times. The chain couples TRBV12-3 or TRBV12-4 to TRBJ1-2; the match to TRBD1 covers 11 bases. The trim removed 4 bases at V and 8 bases at J, leaving 3 bases unmatched. CDR3 length: 13 amino acids. The CDR3 nucleotides are TGTGCCAGCAGTTGGGACAGGGGGTCCGGCTACACCTTC. Translation: CASSWDRGSGYTF.